These 14 T cell receptor beta chains were all obtained from the same sample, sequenced in a study of T cell repertoires in cytomegalovirus infection. Using its own MiXCR run on the reads, TCRdb lists one record per CDR3 protein. The table shows around 340,000 distinct CDR3 sequences, with roughly 29% occurring only once. No cognate antigen is known for these TCRs. The input for sequencing was cultured PBMCs, taken from culture after CMV antigen stimulation. These receptors originate from a human donor in good health (CMV status not recorded). Some clones in this sample may be carry-over from other donors' samples.

This clonotype has a count of ten or more. The chain employs TRBV7-2 and TRBJ2-1, with 11 positions matching TRBD2. The junction had 13 bases not matched to a gene; V was cut back by 3 bases and J by 6 bases. CDR1 and CDR2 from the germline V gene are SGHTA and FQGNSA. The CDR3 consists of 18 residues. The CDR3 coding sequence is TGTGCCAGCAGCTTTAAGGTGGTAGCGGGAGGGCCGGGCAATGAGCAGTTCTTC. As protein: CASSFKVVAGGPGNEQFF.

This clonotype turned up a few times. The CDR3 region is CASSLVVAGATGELFF. As DNA, the CDR3 is TGTGCCAGCAGCTTGGTGGTAGCGGGAGCTACCGGGGAGCTGTTTTTT. The chain links TRBV5-7 to TRBJ2-2; TRBD2 matches 9 bases. TRBV5-7 is an open reading frame, and its role is uncertain. The CDR3 is 16 amino acids. After removal of 0 bases from V and 5 bases from J, the junction contained 5 bases not matched to a gene.

This clonotype was recorded once. This chain links TRBV3-1 with TRBJ2-5; 10 bases map to TRBD2. The CDR3 contains 18 residues. The ends lost 0 bases at V and 7 bases at J; junction bases unmatched: 14. Per germline, CDR1 LGHDT and CDR2 YNNKEL (reference sequence). CDR3 in DNA: TGTGCCAGCAGCCAAGATGAGGCTAGGTCCAGCGGGGGGGCGACCCAGTACTTC. Translated: CASSQDEARSSGGATQYF.

The sample holds a few counts of this clonotype. The chain carries TRBV19 and TRBJ1-2; D not certain. This CDR3 has 13 residues. Looked up from germline, CDR1 is LNHDA and CDR2 is SQIVND (reference sequence). The V and J ends lost 1 base and 5 bases respectively, with 8 bases between them. CDR3 residues: CASSIATQYGYTF. The CDR3 coding sequence is TGTGCCAGTAGTATAGCGACTCAGTATGGCTACACCTTC.

This clonotype was detected only once. The V call is TRBV5-1, the J call TRBJ2-1; 10 nucleotides agree with TRBD2. The CDR3 has 17 residues. The germline V gene encodes CDR1 SGHRS and CDR2 YFSETQ. V was clipped by 0 bases and J by 6 bases; unmatched bases: 9. CDR3 DNA: TGCGCCAGCAGCTTGGAGGTAGCGGGAGGATCCGGCAATGAGCAGTTCTTC. This sequence encodes CASSLEVAGGSGNEQFF.

This clonotype was counted between two and nine times. The chain links TRBV15 to TRBJ1-5; D not resolved. V lost 0 bases and J lost 4, with 10 bases in between. The CDR3 covers 15 residues. In germline, CDR1 is LNHNV, CDR2 YYDKDF (reference sequence). The DNA for the CDR3 is TGTGCCACCAGCAGAGAGCCGTCGGGTAATCAGCCCCAGCATTTT. Amino acid sequence: CATSREPSGNQPQHF.

J is TRBJ2-5 and V is TRBV7-9, with 8 bases fitting TRBD2. Germline lookup yields CDR1 SEHNR and CDR2 FQNEAQ (reference sequence). This CDR3 region has 15 residues. Unmatched junction bases numbered 7, after V lost 5 bases and J lost 2 bases. The CDR3 nucleotides read TGTGCCAGCAGCCCCCCGGGACTAGTACAAGAGACCCAGTACTTC. Translated, it gives CASSPPGLVQETQYF.

This chain uses TRBV7-8 with TRBJ1-2; D gene unclear. The CDR3 extends over 14 amino acids. Germline V lookup: CDR1 SGHVS, CDR2 FQNEAQ. Trimming took off 2 bases at V and 7 bases at J, with 14 bases between the two ends. CDR3 bases: TGTGCCAGCAGCTTAAGTACCCTCCTTAGTGGCTACACCTTC. Translated, it gives CASSLSTLLSGYTF.

This clonotype was picked up a small number of times. The chain employs TRBV7-2 and TRBJ2-7, with no clear D. CDR1 is SGHTA and CDR2 is FQGNSA in the germline V gene. Trimming removed 8 bases from V and 2 bases from J, with 13 bases in between. This CDR3 is built from 13 residues. This CDR3 reads CASSPASTYEQYF. The CDR3 DNA sequence: TGTGCCAGCTCCCCGGCGTCTACCTACGAGCAGTACTTC.

The rearrangement links TRBV7-9 to TRBJ1-2, with TRBD1 matching 9 bases. Germline CDR1 is SEHNR and CDR2 is FQNEAQ (reference sequence). J was trimmed by 3 bases and V by 6 bases; bases with no gene match: 5. This CDR3 has 14 residues. CDR3 residues: CASSHWDRDYGYTF. For the CDR3, the DNA is TGTGCCAGCAGTCACTGGGACAGGGACTATGGCTACACCTTC. The full variable domain, its missing parts supplied by reference TRBV7-9 and TRBJ1-2, is DTGVSQNPRHKITKRGQNVTFRCDPISEHNRLYWYRQTLGQGPEFLTYFQNEAQLEKSRLLSDRFSAERPKGSFSTLEIQRTEQGDSAMYLCASSHWDRDYGYTFGSGTRLTVV.

This CDR3 is CASLGRGPYEQYF. The CDR3 nucleotides read TGTGCCAGCTTAGGAAGGGGTCCCTACGAGCAGTACTTC. The chain links TRBV3-1 to TRBJ2-7, with a possible D match to TRBD1 (5 bases). This CDR3 is built from 13 residues. Germline CDR1 LGHDT, CDR2 YNNKEL (reference sequence). Trimming removed 8 bases at V and 2 bases at J, with 13 bases between.

This rearrangement joins TRBV19 to TRBJ1-5, with 7 nucleotides matching TRBD1. V trimming: 6 bases; J trimming: 0 bases; junction bases outside the gene matches: 2. CDR1 is LNHDA and CDR2 is SQIVND in the germline V gene (reference sequence). This CDR3 spans 14 amino acids. The CDR3 bases are TGTGCCAGTAGGACAGGGATTAGCAATCAGCCCCAGCATTTT. It encodes CASRTGISNQPQHF. The complete variable domain, with remaining parts taken from reference TRBV19 and TRBJ1-5, reads DGGITQSPKYLFRKEGQNVTLSCEQNLNHDAMYWYRQDPGQGLRLIYYSQIVNDFQKGDIAEGYSVSREKKESFPLTVTSAQKNPTAFYLCASRTGISNQPQHFGDGTRLSIL.

This clonotype was counted only a few times. This chain connects TRBV5-4 to TRBJ1-1; D call uncertain. V was cut by 2 bases and J by 11 bases, with 13 bases left in between. The CDR3 length is 12 residues. Germline assignment: CDR1 SGHNT and CDR2 YYREEE (reference sequence). CDR3 nucleotide sequence: TGTGCCAGCAGCTTACCGGAGGAGAAGGCTTTCTTT. This encodes CASSLPEEKAFF.

V is TRBV12-3 or TRBV12-4 and J is TRBJ2-1; D is uncertain. V shed 5 bases and J shed 6 bases, with 14 bases lying between them. The CDR3 has 14 amino acids. The CDR3 protein is CASSPSSSPNEQFF. The CDR3 DNA sequence: TGTGCCAGCAGTCCCAGTAGTTCGCCCAATGAGCAGTTCTTC.